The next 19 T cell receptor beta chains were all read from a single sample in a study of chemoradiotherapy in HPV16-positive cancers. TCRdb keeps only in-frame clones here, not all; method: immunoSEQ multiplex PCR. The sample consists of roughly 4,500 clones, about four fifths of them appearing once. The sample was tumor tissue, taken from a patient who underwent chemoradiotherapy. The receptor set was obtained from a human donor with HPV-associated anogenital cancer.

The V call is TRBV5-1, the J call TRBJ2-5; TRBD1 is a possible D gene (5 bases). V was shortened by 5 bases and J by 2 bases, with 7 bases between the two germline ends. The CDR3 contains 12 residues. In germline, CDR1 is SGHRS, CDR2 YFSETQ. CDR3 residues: CASSRGQETQYF. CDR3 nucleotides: TGCGCCAGCAGTAGGGGTCAAGAGACCCAGTACTTC.

The DNA of the CDR3 is TGTGCCAGCAGCTTAGACCCGGACTTATCCTACAATGAGCAGTTCTTC. It codes for CASSLDPDLSYNEQFF. The rearrangement uses TRBV11-2 and TRBJ2-1; weak D call: TRBD2 (5 bases). The germline CDR1 and CDR2 sequences are SGHAT and FQNNGV. CDR3 length: 16 residues. V was pared by 0 bases and J by 1 base, with 10 bases between.

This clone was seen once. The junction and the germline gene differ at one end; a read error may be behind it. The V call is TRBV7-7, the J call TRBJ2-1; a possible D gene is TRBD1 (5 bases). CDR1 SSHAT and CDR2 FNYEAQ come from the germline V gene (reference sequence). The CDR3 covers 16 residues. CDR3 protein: CASSPVGGAPTNEQFF. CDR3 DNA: TGTGCTAGCAGCCCGGTAGGTGGGGCACCCACCAATGAGCAGTTCTTC.

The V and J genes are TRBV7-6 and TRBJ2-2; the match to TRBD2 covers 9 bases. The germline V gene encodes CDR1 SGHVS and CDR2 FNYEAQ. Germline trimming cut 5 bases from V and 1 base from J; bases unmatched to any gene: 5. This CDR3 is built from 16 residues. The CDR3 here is CASSAQLAGNTGELFF. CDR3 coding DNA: TGTGCCAGCAGCGCCCAACTAGCGGGGAACACCGGGGAGCTGTTTTTT. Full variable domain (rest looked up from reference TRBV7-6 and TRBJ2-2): GAGVSQSPRYKVTKRGQDVALRCDPISGHVSLYWYRQALGQGPEFLTYFNYEAQQDKSGLPNDRFSAERPEGSISTLTIQRTEQRDSAMYRCASSAQLAGNTGELFFGEGSRLTVL.

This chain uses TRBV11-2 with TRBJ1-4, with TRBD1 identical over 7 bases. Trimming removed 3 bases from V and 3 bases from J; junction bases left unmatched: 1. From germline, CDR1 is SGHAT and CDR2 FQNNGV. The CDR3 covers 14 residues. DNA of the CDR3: TGTGCCAGCAGCTTGACAGGGTCTAATGAAAAACTGTTTTTT. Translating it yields CASSLTGSNEKLFF.

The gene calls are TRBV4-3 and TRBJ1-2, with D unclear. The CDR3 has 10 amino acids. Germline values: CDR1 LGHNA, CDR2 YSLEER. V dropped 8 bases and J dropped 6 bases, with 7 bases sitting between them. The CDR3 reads CASPPDGYTF. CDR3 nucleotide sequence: TGCGCCAGCCCCCCGGATGGCTACACCTTC.

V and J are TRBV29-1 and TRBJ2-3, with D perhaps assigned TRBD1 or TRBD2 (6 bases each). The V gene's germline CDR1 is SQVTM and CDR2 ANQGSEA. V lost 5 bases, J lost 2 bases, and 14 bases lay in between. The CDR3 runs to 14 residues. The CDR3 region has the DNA TGCAGCGTTAGCCCCCGGGGGCTCACAGATACGCAGTATTTT. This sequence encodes CSVSPRGLTDTQYF.

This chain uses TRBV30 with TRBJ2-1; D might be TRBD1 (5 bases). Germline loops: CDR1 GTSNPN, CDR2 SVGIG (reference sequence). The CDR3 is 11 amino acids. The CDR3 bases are TGTGGGGCCAAAGGGGTGACTGAGCAGTTCTTC. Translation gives CGAKGVTEQFF. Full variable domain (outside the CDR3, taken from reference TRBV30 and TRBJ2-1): SQTIHQWPATLVQPVGSPLSLECTVEGTSNPNLYWYRQAAGRGLQLLFYSVGIGQISSEVPQNLSASRPQDRQFILSSKKLLLSDSGFYLCGAKGVTEQFFGPGTRLTVL.

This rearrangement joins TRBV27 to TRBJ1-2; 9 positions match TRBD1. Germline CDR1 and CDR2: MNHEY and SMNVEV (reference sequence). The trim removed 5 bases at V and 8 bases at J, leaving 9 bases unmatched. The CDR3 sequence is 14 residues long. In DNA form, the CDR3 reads TGTGCCAGCAGTCCGGGACAGGGCACAGGCGGCTACACCTTC. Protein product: CASSPGQGTGGYTF.

As DNA, the CDR3 is TGCAGCGTTGCTGATAGCGGGGGGCAGAGCTCCTACAATGAGCAGTTCTTC. Translated, it gives CSVADSGGQSSYNEQFF. This chain connects TRBV29-1 to TRBJ2-1, with 10 bases aligning to TRBD2. The CDR3 extends over 17 amino acids. J gave up 0 bases and V 4 bases, and 9 bases lay outside the gene matches. CDR1 SQVTM and CDR2 ANQGSEA come from the germline V gene.

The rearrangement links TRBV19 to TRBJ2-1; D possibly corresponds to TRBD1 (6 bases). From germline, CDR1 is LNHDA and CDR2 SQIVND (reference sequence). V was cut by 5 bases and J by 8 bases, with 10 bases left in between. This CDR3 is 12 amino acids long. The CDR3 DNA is TGTGCCAGTAGTCTACAGGGATATGAGCAGTTCTTC. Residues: CASSLQGYEQFF.

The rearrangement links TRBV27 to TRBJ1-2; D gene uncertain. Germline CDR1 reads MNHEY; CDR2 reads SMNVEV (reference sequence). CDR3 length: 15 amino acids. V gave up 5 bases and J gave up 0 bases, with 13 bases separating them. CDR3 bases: TGTGCCAGCAGTCCAGACACGGTGACTAACTATGGCTACACCTTC. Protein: CASSPDTVTNYGYTF.

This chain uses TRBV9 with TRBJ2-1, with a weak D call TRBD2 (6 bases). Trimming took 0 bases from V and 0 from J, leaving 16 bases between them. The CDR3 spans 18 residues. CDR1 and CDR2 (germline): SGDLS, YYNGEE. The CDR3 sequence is CASSVDGLKSSSYNEQFF. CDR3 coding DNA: TGTGCCAGCAGCGTAGATGGACTAAAGTCGAGCTCCTACAATGAGCAGTTCTTC. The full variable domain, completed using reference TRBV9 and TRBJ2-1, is DSGVTQTPKHLITATGQRVTLRCSPRSGDLSVYWYQQSLDQGLQFLIQYYNGEERAKGNILERFSAQQFPDLHSELNLSSLELGDSALYFCASSVDGLKSSSYNEQFFGPGTRLTVL.

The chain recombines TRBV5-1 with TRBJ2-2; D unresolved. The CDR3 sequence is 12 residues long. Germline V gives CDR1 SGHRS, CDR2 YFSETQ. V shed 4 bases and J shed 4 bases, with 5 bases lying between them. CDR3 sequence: CASSPATGELFF. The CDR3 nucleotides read TGCGCCAGCAGCCCTGCCACCGGGGAGCTGTTTTTT. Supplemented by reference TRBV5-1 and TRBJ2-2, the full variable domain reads KAGVTQTPRYLIKTRGQQVTLSCSPISGHRSVSWYQQTPGQGLQFLFEYFSETQRNKGNFPGRFSGRQFSNSRSEMNVSTLELGDSALYLCASSPATGELFFGEGSRLTVL.

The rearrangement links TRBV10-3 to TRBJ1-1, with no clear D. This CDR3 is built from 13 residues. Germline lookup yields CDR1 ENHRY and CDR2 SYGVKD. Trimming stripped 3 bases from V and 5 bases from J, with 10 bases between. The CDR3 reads CAISESVPTEAFF. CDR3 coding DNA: TGTGCCATCAGTGAATCCGTCCCGACTGAAGCTTTCTTT.

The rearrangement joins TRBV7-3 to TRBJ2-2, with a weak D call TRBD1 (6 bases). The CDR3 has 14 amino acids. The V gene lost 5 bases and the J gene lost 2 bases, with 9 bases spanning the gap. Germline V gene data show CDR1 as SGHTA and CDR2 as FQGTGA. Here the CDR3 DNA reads TGTGCCAGCAGCCGGACAGCTAACACCGGGGAGCTGTTTTTT. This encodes CASSRTANTGELFF.

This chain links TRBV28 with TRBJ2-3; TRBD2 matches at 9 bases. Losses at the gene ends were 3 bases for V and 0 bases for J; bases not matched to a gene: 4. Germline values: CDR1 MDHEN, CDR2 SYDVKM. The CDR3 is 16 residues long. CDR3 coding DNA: TGTGCCAGCAGTTTTACCACTAGCGGGAGCACAGATACGCAGTATTTT. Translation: CASSFTTSGSTDTQYF.

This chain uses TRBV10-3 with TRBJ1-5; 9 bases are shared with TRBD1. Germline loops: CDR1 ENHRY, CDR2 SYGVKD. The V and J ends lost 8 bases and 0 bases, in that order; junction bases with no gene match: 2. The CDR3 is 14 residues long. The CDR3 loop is CAIGTGYSNQPQHF. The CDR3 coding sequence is TGTGCCATCGGGACAGGGTATAGCAATCAGCCCCAGCATTTT.

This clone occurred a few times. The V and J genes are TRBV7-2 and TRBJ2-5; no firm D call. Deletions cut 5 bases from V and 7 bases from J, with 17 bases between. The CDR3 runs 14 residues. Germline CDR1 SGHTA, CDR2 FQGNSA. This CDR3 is CASSPAGQAPTQYF. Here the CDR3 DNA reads TGTGCCAGCAGCCCCGCCGGGCAGGCGCCGACCCAGTACTTC.